A selection of T cell receptor beta chains follows, all from one sample in a study of response to subunit inactivated influenza vaccine. MiXCR was run by TCRdb on the RT-PCR reads, yielding one entry per CDR3 protein. Of under 200,000 distinct CDR3 sequences in the sample, about 12% were seen once. This sample also belongs to another study, concerning T cells expressing NK-cell markers.

The sample consisted of CD8+ T cells sorted from PBMCs, taken less than 13 days after vaccination. These receptor sequences come from a man in his fifties or sixties who received an inactivated influenza vaccine. CDR3s include the opening cysteine and the closing phenylalanine or tryptophan. D genes are given only for firm matches. Clone size is stated in some rows and not others, as once, few, many or a class when expanded.

j_call v_call d_call cdr3_length clone_size cdr3_nt cdr3_aa
TRBJ2-5 TRBV9 - 15 few TGTGCCAGCAGCGTAGGGCCCGACGGCTTGGGGACCCAGTACTTC CASSVGPDGLGTQYF
TRBJ2-5 TRBV12-3/TRBV12-4 - 14 - TGTGCCAGCAGCCGGACGCTCTTTGAAGAGACCCAGTACTTC CASSRTLFEETQYF
TRBJ1-1 TRBV9 - 18 - TGTGCCAGCAGCCCCTACGGTGGGGGACATTTCCCCAACACTGAAGCTTTCTTT CASSPYGGGHFPNTEAFF
TRBJ2-7 TRBV6-2/TRBV6-3 - 14 - TGTGCCAGCAGTTACTCTGGGCTCCTAGGCGAGCAGTACTTC CASSYSGLLGEQYF
TRBJ2-1 TRBV6-5 TRBD2 16 - TGTGCCAGCAGTTACTCGGAGAGCGGGAGGGCCACTGAGCAGTTCTTC CASSYSESGRATEQFF
TRBJ2-1 TRBV28 TRBD2 15 - TGTGCCAGCAGTCCTCGTGGACCTAGCGGCAATGAGCAGTTCTTC CASSPRGPSGNEQFF
TRBJ2-7 TRBV20-1 TRBD2 14 few TGCAGTGCTAGCGCGCTAGCGGGAGCCTACGAGCAGTACTTC CSASALAGAYEQYF
TRBJ2-7 TRBV7-2 TRBD1 14 few TGTGCCAGCAGCTTGGGACAGTACCCCTACGAGCAGTACTTC CASSLGQYPYEQYF
TRBJ1-5 TRBV20-1 TRBD1 17 many TGCAGTGCTACCGCCTTAGAAGGGGACAGGGGGTTTCAGCCCCAGCATTTT CSATALEGDRGFQPQHF
TRBJ2-7 TRBV6-5 TRBD2 17 - TGTGCCAGCAGTTCACAGGGGAGCGGGGGGCCCTCCTACGAGCAGTACTTC CASSSQGSGGPSYEQYF
TRBJ2-2 TRBV6-6 - 13 - TGTGCCAGCAGGTCTGCAGGCGCCGGGGAGCTGTTTTTT CASRSAGAGELFF
TRBJ2-1 TRBV7-9 TRBD2 14 - TGTGCCAGAAGCTCCTGGACTAGCGGCAATGAGCAGTTCTTC CARSSWTSGNEQFF
TRBJ2-1 TRBV29-1 TRBD2 18 many TGCAGCGCGGCACCGCGGGACCGCACTAGCGGGAGAGGGAATGAGCAGTTCTTC CSAAPRDRTSGRGNEQFF
TRBJ1-1 TRBV6-2/TRBV6-3 - 13 few TGTGCCAGCAGTCCAGGTTTTGGGACTGAAGCTTTCTTT CASSPGFGTEAFF
TRBJ2-3 TRBV3-1 - 15 - TGTGCCAGCAGCCAAGGAGGGTTGGGCACAGATACGCAGTATTTT CASSQGGLGTDTQYF
TRBJ2-7 TRBV10-2 - 14 few TGCGCCAGCAGTGAGTTAGGCAGCTCCTACGAGCAGTACTTC CASSELGSSYEQYF
TRBJ1-1 TRBV7-6 - 16 - TGTGCCAGCAGCTTTCCCCAGGGCGGCGAGAACACTGAAGCTTTCTTT CASSFPQGGENTEAFF
TRBJ2-2 TRBV27 TRBD1 17 many TGTGCCAGCAGTATGCACCGGGACAGGGGAAACACCGGGGAGCTGTTTTTT CASSMHRDRGNTGELFF
TRBJ2-1 TRBV7-6 TRBD2 16 few TGTGCCAGCAGCTTATTCCCGGGAGGGACGCCCAATGAGCAGTTCTTC CASSLFPGGTPNEQFF
TRBJ2-5 TRBV5-1 TRBD2 17 - TGCGCCAGCAGTTCGACTAGCGGGAGGGAACACCAAGAGACCCAGTACTTC CASSSTSGREHQETQYF
TRBJ2-1 TRBV29-1 - 12 few TGCAGCGTTGAGAGCGCATACAATGAGCAGTTCTTC CSVESAYNEQFF
TRBJ2-1 TRBV4-2 TRBD2 17 - TGTGCCAGCAGCCAAGGGGGGCTAGCGGGGGCTGGCGATGAGCAGTTCTTC CASSQGGLAGAGDEQFF
TRBJ2-1 TRBV7-9 - 13 - TGTGCCAGCACCGCCAGGGGGGGGGGGCAGCAGTTCTTC CASTARGGGQQFF
TRBJ2-1 TRBV4-3 - 15 - TGCGCCAGCAGCCCAGGGGGCCTAGCGGCCAATGAGCAGTTCTTC CASSPGGLAANEQFF